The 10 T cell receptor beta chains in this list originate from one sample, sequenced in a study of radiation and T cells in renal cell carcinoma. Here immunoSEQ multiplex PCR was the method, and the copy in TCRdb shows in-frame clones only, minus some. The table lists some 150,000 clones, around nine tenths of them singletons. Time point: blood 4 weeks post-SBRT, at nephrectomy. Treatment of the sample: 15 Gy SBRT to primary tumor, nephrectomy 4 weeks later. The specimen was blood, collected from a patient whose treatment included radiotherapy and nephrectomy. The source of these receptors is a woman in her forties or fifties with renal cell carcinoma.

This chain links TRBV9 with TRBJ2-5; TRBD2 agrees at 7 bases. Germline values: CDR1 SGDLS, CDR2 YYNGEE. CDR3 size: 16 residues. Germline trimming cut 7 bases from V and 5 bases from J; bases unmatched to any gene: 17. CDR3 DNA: TGTGCCAGCGACGACCTTGGGCGGGAGTATTTTGAGACCCAGTACTTC. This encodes CASDDLGREYFETQYF.

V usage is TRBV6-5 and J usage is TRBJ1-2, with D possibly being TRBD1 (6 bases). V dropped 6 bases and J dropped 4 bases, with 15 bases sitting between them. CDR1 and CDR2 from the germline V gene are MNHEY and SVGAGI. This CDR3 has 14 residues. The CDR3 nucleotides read TGTGCCAGCAGCTCAGACAGGCCTTCCTATGGCTACACCTTC. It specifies CASSSDRPSYGYTF.

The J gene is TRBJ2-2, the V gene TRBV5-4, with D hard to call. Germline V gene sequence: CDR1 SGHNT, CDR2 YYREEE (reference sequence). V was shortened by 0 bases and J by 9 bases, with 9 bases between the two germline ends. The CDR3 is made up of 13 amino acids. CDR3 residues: CASSLAGSRELFF. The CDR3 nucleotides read TGTGCCAGCAGCTTGGCCGGGTCTCGGGAGCTGTTTTTT.

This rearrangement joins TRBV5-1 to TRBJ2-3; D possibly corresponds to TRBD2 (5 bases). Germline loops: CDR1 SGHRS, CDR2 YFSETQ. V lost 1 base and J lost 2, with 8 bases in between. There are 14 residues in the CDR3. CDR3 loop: CASSLPRATDTQYF. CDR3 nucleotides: TGCGCCAGCAGCTTGCCGCGGGCCACAGATACGCAGTATTTT. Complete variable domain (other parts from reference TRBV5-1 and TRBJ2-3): KAGVTQTPRYLIKTRGQQVTLSCSPISGHRSVSWYQQTPGQGLQFLFEYFSETQRNKGNFPGRFSGRQFSNSRSEMNVSTLELGDSALYLCASSLPRATDTQYFGPGTRLTVL.

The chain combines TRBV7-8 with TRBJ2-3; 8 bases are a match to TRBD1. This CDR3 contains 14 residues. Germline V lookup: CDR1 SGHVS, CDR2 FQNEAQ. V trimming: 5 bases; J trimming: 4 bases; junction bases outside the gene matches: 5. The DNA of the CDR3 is TGTGCCAGCAGCCTCAGGGGGCGGGCAGATACGCAGTATTTT. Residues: CASSLRGRADTQYF.

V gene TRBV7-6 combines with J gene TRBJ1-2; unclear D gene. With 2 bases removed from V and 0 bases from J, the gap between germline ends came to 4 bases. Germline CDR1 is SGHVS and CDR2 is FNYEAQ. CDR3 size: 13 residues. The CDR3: CASSLYSNYGYTF. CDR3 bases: TGTGCCAGCAGCTTATATTCTAACTATGGCTACACCTTC.

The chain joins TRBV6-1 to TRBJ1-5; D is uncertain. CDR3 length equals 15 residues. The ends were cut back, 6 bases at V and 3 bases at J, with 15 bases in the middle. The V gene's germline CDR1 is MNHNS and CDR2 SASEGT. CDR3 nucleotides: TGTGCCAGCAGAATCGGACGGGCTATCAATCAGCCCCAGCATTTT. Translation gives CASRIGRAINQPQHF.

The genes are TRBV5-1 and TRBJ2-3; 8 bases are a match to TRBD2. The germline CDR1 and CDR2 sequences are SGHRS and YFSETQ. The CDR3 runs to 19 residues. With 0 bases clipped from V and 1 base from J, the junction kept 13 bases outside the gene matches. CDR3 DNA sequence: TGCGCCAGCAGCTTGGTAGTCGGGAGGGCCTCTGTCGGCACAGATACGCAGTATTTT. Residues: CASSLVVGRASVGTDTQYF. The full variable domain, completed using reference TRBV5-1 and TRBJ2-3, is KAGVTQTPRYLIKTRGQQVTLSCSPISGHRSVSWYQQTPGQGLQFLFEYFSETQRNKGNFPGRFSGRQFSNSRSEMNVSTLELGDSALYLCASSLVVGRASVGTDTQYFGPGTRLTVL.

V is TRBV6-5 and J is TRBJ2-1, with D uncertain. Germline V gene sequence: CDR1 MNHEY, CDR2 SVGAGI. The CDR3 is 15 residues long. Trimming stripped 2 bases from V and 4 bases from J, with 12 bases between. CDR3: CASSYPGGQYNEQFF. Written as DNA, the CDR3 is TGTGCCAGCAGTTACCCCGGCGGTCAGTACAATGAGCAGTTCTTC.

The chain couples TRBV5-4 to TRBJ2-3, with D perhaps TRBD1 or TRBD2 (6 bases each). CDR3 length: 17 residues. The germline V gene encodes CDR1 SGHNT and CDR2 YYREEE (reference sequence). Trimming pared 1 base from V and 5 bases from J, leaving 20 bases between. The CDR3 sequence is CASSLPGAAGGLDTQYF. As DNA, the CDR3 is TGTGCCAGCAGCTTGCCGGGGGCAGCGGGTGGCTTAGATACGCAGTATTTT.